One sample yielded the 20 T cell receptor beta chains listed below, sequenced in a study of T cell changes during pregnancy in multiple sclerosis. TCRdb keeps only in-frame clones here, not all; method: immunoSEQ multiplex PCR. The sample shows under 150,000 clones, about 95% of them seen only once. The sample here was peripheral blood, taken after pregnancy. The receptors here all came from a female donor with multiple sclerosis, enrolled in a pregnancy study.

The V and J genes are TRBV29-1 and TRBJ1-2; D is possibly TRBD1 (5 bases). Trimming left V 3 bases short and J 4 bases short, with 12 bases between. Germline values: CDR1 SQVTM, CDR2 ANQGSEA. This CDR3 comprises 13 residues. Here the CDR3 reads CSVDLGQVYGYTF. The CDR3, as DNA: TGCAGCGTTGACTTGGGGCAGGTCTATGGCTACACCTTC.

V is TRBV19 and J is TRBJ2-1; TRBD2 aligns across 14 bases. The J segment lost 6 bases and the V segment lost 5 bases, leaving 9 bases of the junction unmatched. CDR1 and CDR2 (germline): LNHDA, SQIVND (reference sequence). The CDR3 sequence is 17 residues long. DNA for the CDR3: TGTGCCAGTAGTCCGGGGACTAGCGGGAGTTTAATCAATGAGCAGTTCTTC. Protein sequence: CASSPGTSGSLINEQFF.

J is TRBJ2-2 and V is TRBV9; weak D call: TRBD2 (7 bases). CDR1 and CDR2 (germline): SGDLS, YYNGEE. The CDR3 runs 15 residues. The germline V and J ends were trimmed by 4 bases and 4 bases, with 14 bases remaining between them. In DNA form, the CDR3 reads TGTGCCAGCAGCTCCGTGGGGGGGCTCACCGGGGAGCTGTTTTTT. Translating gives CASSSVGGLTGELFF.

The genes are TRBV9 and TRBJ1-4; perhaps TRBD1 as D (6 bases). CDR3 length: 14 residues. CDR1 SGDLS and CDR2 YYNGEE come from the germline V gene. V was trimmed by 0 bases and J by 4 bases, leaving 7 bases between them. The CDR3 here is CASSVAGVNEKLFF. The CDR3 DNA follows: TGTGCCAGCAGCGTAGCAGGGGTTAATGAAAAACTGTTTTTT.

J is TRBJ2-3 and V is TRBV18; 8 bases map to TRBD1. Trimming cost V 3 bases and J 3 bases; bases outside gene matches: 5. This CDR3 is 15 amino acids long. Germline V gene sequence: CDR1 KGHSH, CDR2 LQKENI. The CDR3 region has the DNA TGTGCCAGCTCACCGCAGCAGGGGGCGACAGATACGCAGTATTTT. Translated: CASSPQQGATDTQYF.

The J gene is TRBJ2-5, the V gene TRBV19, with 11 bases identical to TRBD1. The CDR3 extends over 14 amino acids. The V segment lost 4 bases and the J segment 6 bases; nucleotides outside the gene matches: 4. Germline V gene sequence: CDR1 LNHDA, CDR2 SQIVND (reference sequence). The DNA for the CDR3 is TGTGCCAGTAGTACGGACAGGGGGCTAAAGACCCAGTACTTC. Amino acids: CASSTDRGLKTQYF.

A single count supports this clone. The J gene is TRBJ2-5, the V gene TRBV19; D perhaps matches TRBD2 (7 bases). Germline values: CDR1 LNHDA, CDR2 SQIVND (reference sequence). This CDR3 spans 16 amino acids. V lost 6 bases and J lost 5, with 22 bases in between. CDR3 coding DNA: TGTGCCAGTAGCCAGAGGGCGGGGGCAGTAGGGGAGACCCAGTACTTC. This gives the protein CASSQRAGAVGETQYF.

The chain combines TRBV28 with TRBJ1-2; D is perhaps TRBD1 (5 bases). Per the germline V gene, CDR1 is MDHEN and CDR2 is SYDVKM. V was shortened by 9 bases and J by 6 bases, with 14 bases between the two germline ends. The CDR3 contains 12 residues. CDR3 loop: CASNPGHHGYTF. The CDR3 bases are TGTGCCAGTAACCCAGGACACCATGGCTACACCTTC.

The V gene is TRBV7-2, the J gene TRBJ2-2; D is possibly TRBD1 (5 bases). The germline gives CDR1 SGHTA, CDR2 FQGNSA. The V end was cut by 1 base, the J end by 3 bases, with 12 bases between. The CDR3 sequence is 16 residues long. Written as DNA, the CDR3 is TGTGCCAGCAGCTTAGGTCCAGGGATCGACACCGGGGAGCTGTTTTTT. Translating gives CASSLGPGIDTGELFF.

The V and J genes are TRBV27 and TRBJ2-3; D perhaps matches TRBD2 (6 bases). Looked up from germline, CDR1 is MNHEY and CDR2 is SMNVEV (reference sequence). Trimming removed 6 bases from V and 1 base from J, with 11 bases in between. The CDR3 loop spans 14 amino acids. The CDR3 DNA is TGTGCCAGCAGGGTTACGGGAGGCACAGATACGCAGTATTTT. Residues: CASRVTGGTDTQYF.

This chain connects TRBV18 to TRBJ1-2; 7 bases map to TRBD1. Germline values: CDR1 KGHSH, CDR2 LQKENI. V shed 4 bases and J 4 bases; nucleotides not matched to a gene: 18. The CDR3 covers 18 residues. CDR3 nucleotide sequence: TGTGCCAGCTCACTGAAGTGGAGTACGGGGACAGATTTCTATGGCTACACCTTC. Residues: CASSLKWSTGTDFYGYTF.

The chain combines TRBV15 with TRBJ1-2, with a weak D call TRBD1 (5 bases). CDR3 length equals 14 residues. The germline gives CDR1 LNHNV, CDR2 YYDKDF (reference sequence). Trimming pared 5 bases from V and 5 bases from J, leaving 15 bases between. The CDR3 DNA reads as TGTGCCACCAGCGCCATAGACAGCGTATATGGCTACACCTTC. Translation gives CATSAIDSVYGYTF.

The chain employs TRBV21-1 and TRBJ2-7; TRBD2, the D gene given by the table, was not confirmed from the DNA. TRBV21-1 is annotated as a pseudogene. The CDR3 sequence is 16 residues long. The CDR3: CASSPSGGADGHEQYF. The CDR3 region has the DNA TGTGCCAGCAGCCCTTCGGGGGGGGCGGACGGCCACGAGCAGTACTTC.

CDR3 DNA sequence: TGTGCCAGCAGCTTTCAGGGGTCCGATGAGCAGTTCTTC. Protein: CASSFQGSDEQFF. This chain links TRBV7-3 with TRBJ2-1; tentatively, D is TRBD1 (6 bases). The germline CDR1 and CDR2 sequences are SGHTA and FQGTGA. The V end was cut by 3 bases, the J end by 8 bases, with 11 bases between. CDR3 length: 13 residues.

The V call is TRBV14, the J call TRBJ2-3; D is unclear. From germline, CDR1 is SGHDN and CDR2 FVKESK. The CDR3 loop spans 16 amino acids. Deletions cut 1 base from V and 2 bases from J, with 13 bases between. CDR3 DNA sequence: TGTGCCAGCAGCCAAGGCCTCAGCTGGGCCACAGATACGCAGTATTTT. Its protein is CASSQGLSWATDTQYF.

The rearrangement uses TRBV19 and TRBJ2-7; 7 nucleotides agree with TRBD2. V lost 1 base to trimming and J lost 0 bases; unmatched junction nucleotides: 0. The CDR3 has 14 residues. Germline lookup yields CDR1 LNHDA and CDR2 SQIVND (reference sequence). The CDR3 DNA sequence: TGTGCCAGTAGTATAGCGGGAGGCTCCTACGAGCAGTACTTC. Its protein product is CASSIAGGSYEQYF.

The gene calls are TRBV23-1 and TRBJ2-7, with 8 bases that match TRBD1. TRBV23-1 is an ORF; its function is uncertain. The CDR3 is 14 residues long. V trimming: 1 base; J trimming: 2 bases; junction bases outside the gene matches: 1. The CDR3 coding sequence is TGCGCCAGCAGTCAATTGGACAGGGCCTACGAGCAGTACTTC. Amino acid sequence: CASSQLDRAYEQYF.

The V and J genes are TRBV5-1 and TRBJ2-2, with no clear D. Germline values: CDR1 SGHRS, CDR2 YFSETQ. V was shortened by 1 base and J by 5 bases, with 9 bases between the two germline ends. The CDR3 extends over 14 amino acids. The CDR3 nucleotides read TGCGCCAGCAGCTTGAGTCAGACAACCGGGGAGCTGTTTTTT. As protein: CASSLSQTTGELFF.

The chain is built from TRBV5-1 and TRBJ2-3; no reliable D call. Trimming cost V 0 bases and J 6 bases, with 8 bases left between them. This CDR3 has 13 amino acids. Looked up from germline, CDR1 is SGHRS and CDR2 is YFSETQ. As DNA, the CDR3 is TGCGCCAGCAGCTTGGAGTTAGCCGATACGCAGTATTTT. Its translation: CASSLELADTQYF. The full variable domain, its missing parts supplied by reference TRBV5-1 and TRBJ2-3, is KAGVTQTPRYLIKTRGQQVTLSCSPISGHRSVSWYQQTPGQGLQFLFEYFSETQRNKGNFPGRFSGRQFSNSRSEMNVSTLELGDSALYLCASSLELADTQYFGPGTRLTVL.

The chain uses TRBV29-1 and TRBJ2-7, with 7 bases identical to TRBD1. The germline CDR1 and CDR2 sequences are SQVTM and ANQGSEA. J was trimmed by 1 base and V by 5 bases; bases with no gene match: 2. The CDR3 length is 12 residues. CDR3 in DNA: TGCAGCGTTCGCAGGGGGTCCTACGAGCAGTACTTC. Its translation is CSVRRGSYEQYF.